The 17 T cell receptor beta chains listed next were all sequenced from one sample in a study of CD8+ T cells in alopecia areata. Extracted from the samples, RNA was reverse transcribed into cDNA to serve as the sequencing template. Here immunoSEQ multiplex PCR was the method, and the copy in TCRdb shows in-frame clones only, minus some. The sample has about 140,000 clones; about half are singletons. The sample consisted of CD4+ T cells sorted from blood, taken at week 0. The receptor set was obtained from a human donor with alopecia areata.

The chain uses TRBV27 and TRBJ2-1; no clear D gene. This CDR3 has 15 residues. Trimming removed 2 bases from V and 7 bases from J, with 15 bases in between. CDR1 and CDR2 from the germline V gene are MNHEY and SMNVEV (reference sequence). This CDR3 is CASSLGAAIVNEQFF. For the CDR3, the DNA is TGTGCCAGCAGTTTAGGAGCAGCGATAGTGAATGAGCAGTTCTTC.

This clone was counted between two and nine times. The chain joins TRBV4-1 to TRBJ1-3; TRBD1 aligns across 8 bases. Trimming took 4 bases from V and 4 from J; bases not matched to a gene: 6. The CDR3 totals 15 residues. From germline, CDR1 is MGHRA and CDR2 YSYEKL. CDR3 amino acids: CASSPQGARGNTIYF. CDR3 in DNA: TGCGCCAGCAGCCCGCAGGGGGCGCGAGGAAACACCATATATTTT.

V and J are TRBV11-2 and TRBJ2-7; no clear D gene. Germline CDR1 and CDR2: SGHAT and FQNNGV. Deletions cut 5 bases from V and 7 bases from J, with 12 bases between. The CDR3 covers 12 residues. In nucleotides, the CDR3 is TGTGCCAGCAGCCCCTATCGACTGGAGCAGTACTTC. It codes for CASSPYRLEQYF.

The J gene is TRBJ2-4, the V gene TRBV23-1; D unclear. TRBV23-1 is labeled an ORF, and its function is uncertain. The CDR3 extends over 13 amino acids. Trimming took off 0 bases at V and 3 bases at J, with 3 bases between the two ends. The CDR3 DNA is TGCGCCAGCAGTCAATCTGTCAAAAACATTCAGTACTTC. Protein product: CASSQSVKNIQYF.

The chain employs TRBV10-3 and TRBJ2-3; D perhaps matches TRBD2 (6 bases). The CDR3 extends over 17 amino acids. Germline V gene sequence: CDR1 ENHRY, CDR2 SYGVKD. V was trimmed by 5 bases and J by 0 bases, leaving 18 bases between them. The chain's CDR3 is CAISQGGDARSTDTQYF. The CDR3 DNA reads TGTGCCATCAGTCAGGGAGGCGACGCACGAAGCACAGATACGCAGTATTTT.

The rearrangement links TRBV4-2 to TRBJ2-3; no reliable D call. V was cut by 7 bases and J by 0 bases, with 5 bases left in between. Germline values: CDR1 LGHNA, CDR2 YNFKEQ. This CDR3 region has 12 residues. The CDR3 protein is CASKGSTDTQYF. CDR3 in DNA: TGTGCCAGCAAAGGGAGCACAGATACGCAGTATTTT.

This clone occurred once. The chain has TRBV29-1 and TRBJ1-2; D gene ambiguous. The CDR3 is 13 amino acids. Looked up from germline, CDR1 is SQVTM and CDR2 is ANQGSEA. V was cut by 4 bases and J by 7 bases, with 16 bases left in between. CDR3 region: CSVAPGRFRGYTF. The CDR3 nucleotides read TGCAGCGTTGCCCCCGGACGGTTCCGTGGCTACACCTTC.

The table lists this clone with a few counts. The genes are TRBV5-4 and TRBJ2-3; 12 nucleotides match TRBD2. Trimming took 7 bases from V and 4 from J; bases not matched to a gene: 1. Germline CDR1 SGHNT, CDR2 YYREEE (reference sequence). This CDR3 is built from 13 residues. The CDR3 sequence: CASGLAGSDTQYF. CDR3 nucleotide sequence: TGTGCCAGCGGACTAGCGGGGTCAGATACGCAGTATTTT.

This clone was picked up a small number of times. The rearrangement links TRBV5-1 to TRBJ2-5, with TRBD2 as a possible D gene (5 bases). V was cut by 0 bases and J by 1 base, with 10 bases left in between. The CDR3 totals 15 residues. Germline V gene lookup returns CDR1 SGHRS and CDR2 YFSETQ. The CDR3 nucleotides read TGCGCCAGCAGCTTGGTACTCGGGGTCCAAGAGACCCAGTACTTC. As protein: CASSLVLGVQETQYF.

There are a few counts of this clone. CDR3 in amino acids: CASSLLDRGTEQYF. The DNA for the CDR3 is TGCGCCAGCAGCTTGTTAGACAGGGGGACCGAGCAGTACTTC. This chain connects TRBV5-1 to TRBJ2-7, with 9 bases lining up with TRBD1. The CDR3 length is 14 residues. Germline CDR1 SGHRS, CDR2 YFSETQ. After removal of 1 base from V and 6 bases from J, the junction contained 5 bases not matched to a gene. Based on the CDR3 plus reference TRBV5-1 and TRBJ2-7, the full variable domain is KAGVTQTPRYLIKTRGQQVTLSCSPISGHRSVSWYQQTPGQGLQFLFEYFSETQRNKGNFPGRFSGRQFSNSRSEMNVSTLELGDSALYLCASSLLDRGTEQYFGPGTRLTVT.

This clone came up a few times. The chain uses TRBV27 and TRBJ2-3; 9 bases fit TRBD1. V was clipped by 8 bases and J by 2 bases; unmatched bases: 5. The CDR3 is 14 amino acids. The V gene's germline CDR1 is MNHEY and CDR2 SMNVEV (reference sequence). In DNA form, the CDR3 reads TGTGCCAGCGGGGACAGGGCCAACACAGATACGCAGTATTTT. The encoded protein is CASGDRANTDTQYF.

The genes are TRBV7-2 and TRBJ2-3; D possibly corresponds to TRBD1 (5 bases). Germline V CDR1 and CDR2: SGHTA, FQGNSA. Deletions cut 5 bases from V and 1 base from J, with 13 bases between. This CDR3 has 15 residues. This CDR3 is CASSNLLGGTDTQYF. DNA of the CDR3: TGTGCCAGCAGCAACTTATTAGGGGGCACAGATACGCAGTATTTT.

CDR3 region: CASSPDRVEKLFF. CDR3 nucleotide sequence: TGTGCCAGCAGCCCAGACAGGGTTGAAAAACTGTTTTTT. V is TRBV7-2 and J is TRBJ1-4; TRBD1 agrees at 7 bases. The V gene end was trimmed by 5 bases and the J gene end by 7 bases; junction bases not matched to a gene: 4. Germline CDR1 reads SGHTA; CDR2 reads FQGNSA. The CDR3 contains 13 residues. The full variable domain, rest sourced from reference TRBV7-2 and TRBJ1-4, is GAGVSQSPSNKVTEKGKDVELRCDPISGHTALYWYRQSLGQGLEFLIYFQGNSAPDKSGLPSDRFSAERTGGSVSTLTIQRTQQEDSAVYLCASSPDRVEKLFFGSGTQLSVL.

Remarks on this clone: The junction and the germline gene differ at one end; a read error may be behind it. The same CDR3 arises from other DNA sequences in this sample as well. The rearrangement uses TRBV5-1 and TRBJ2-5; D remains ambiguous. The germline CDR1 and CDR2 sequences are SGHRS and YFSETQ. The CDR3 runs to 13 residues. CDR3 sequence reads: CASSLGNQETQYF. Here the CDR3 DNA reads TGCGCCAGCAGCTTGGGGAACCAAGAAACCCAGTACTTC.

This clone has just a few counts. This chain uses TRBV5-1 with TRBJ2-7; unclear D gene. Germline CDR1 and CDR2: SGHRS and YFSETQ. The length of the CDR3 is 13 residues. Trimming removed 1 base at V and 6 bases at J, with 11 bases between. CDR3 nucleotide sequence: TGCGCCAGCAGCTTGACTCGACCGGTCGAGCAGTACTTC. It codes for CASSLTRPVEQYF.

The chain has TRBV18 and TRBJ1-1; no firm D call. CDR1 is KGHSH and CDR2 is LQKENI in the germline V gene. The CDR3 runs to 13 residues. Trimming took 3 bases from V and 2 from J, leaving 7 bases between them. CDR3 sequence (DNA): TGTGCCAGCTCACCCAGCACAAACACTGAAGCTTTCTTT. Its protein product is CASSPSTNTEAFF.

The chain uses TRBV28 and TRBJ1-1, with 9 positions matching TRBD1. The length of the CDR3 is 12 residues. Germline CDR1 MDHEN, CDR2 SYDVKM. Trimming took 6 bases from V and 8 from J; bases not matched to a gene: 4. The CDR3 bases are TGTGCCAGCAGCCCGGACAGGGGAGAAGCTTTCTTT. It codes for CASSPDRGEAFF.